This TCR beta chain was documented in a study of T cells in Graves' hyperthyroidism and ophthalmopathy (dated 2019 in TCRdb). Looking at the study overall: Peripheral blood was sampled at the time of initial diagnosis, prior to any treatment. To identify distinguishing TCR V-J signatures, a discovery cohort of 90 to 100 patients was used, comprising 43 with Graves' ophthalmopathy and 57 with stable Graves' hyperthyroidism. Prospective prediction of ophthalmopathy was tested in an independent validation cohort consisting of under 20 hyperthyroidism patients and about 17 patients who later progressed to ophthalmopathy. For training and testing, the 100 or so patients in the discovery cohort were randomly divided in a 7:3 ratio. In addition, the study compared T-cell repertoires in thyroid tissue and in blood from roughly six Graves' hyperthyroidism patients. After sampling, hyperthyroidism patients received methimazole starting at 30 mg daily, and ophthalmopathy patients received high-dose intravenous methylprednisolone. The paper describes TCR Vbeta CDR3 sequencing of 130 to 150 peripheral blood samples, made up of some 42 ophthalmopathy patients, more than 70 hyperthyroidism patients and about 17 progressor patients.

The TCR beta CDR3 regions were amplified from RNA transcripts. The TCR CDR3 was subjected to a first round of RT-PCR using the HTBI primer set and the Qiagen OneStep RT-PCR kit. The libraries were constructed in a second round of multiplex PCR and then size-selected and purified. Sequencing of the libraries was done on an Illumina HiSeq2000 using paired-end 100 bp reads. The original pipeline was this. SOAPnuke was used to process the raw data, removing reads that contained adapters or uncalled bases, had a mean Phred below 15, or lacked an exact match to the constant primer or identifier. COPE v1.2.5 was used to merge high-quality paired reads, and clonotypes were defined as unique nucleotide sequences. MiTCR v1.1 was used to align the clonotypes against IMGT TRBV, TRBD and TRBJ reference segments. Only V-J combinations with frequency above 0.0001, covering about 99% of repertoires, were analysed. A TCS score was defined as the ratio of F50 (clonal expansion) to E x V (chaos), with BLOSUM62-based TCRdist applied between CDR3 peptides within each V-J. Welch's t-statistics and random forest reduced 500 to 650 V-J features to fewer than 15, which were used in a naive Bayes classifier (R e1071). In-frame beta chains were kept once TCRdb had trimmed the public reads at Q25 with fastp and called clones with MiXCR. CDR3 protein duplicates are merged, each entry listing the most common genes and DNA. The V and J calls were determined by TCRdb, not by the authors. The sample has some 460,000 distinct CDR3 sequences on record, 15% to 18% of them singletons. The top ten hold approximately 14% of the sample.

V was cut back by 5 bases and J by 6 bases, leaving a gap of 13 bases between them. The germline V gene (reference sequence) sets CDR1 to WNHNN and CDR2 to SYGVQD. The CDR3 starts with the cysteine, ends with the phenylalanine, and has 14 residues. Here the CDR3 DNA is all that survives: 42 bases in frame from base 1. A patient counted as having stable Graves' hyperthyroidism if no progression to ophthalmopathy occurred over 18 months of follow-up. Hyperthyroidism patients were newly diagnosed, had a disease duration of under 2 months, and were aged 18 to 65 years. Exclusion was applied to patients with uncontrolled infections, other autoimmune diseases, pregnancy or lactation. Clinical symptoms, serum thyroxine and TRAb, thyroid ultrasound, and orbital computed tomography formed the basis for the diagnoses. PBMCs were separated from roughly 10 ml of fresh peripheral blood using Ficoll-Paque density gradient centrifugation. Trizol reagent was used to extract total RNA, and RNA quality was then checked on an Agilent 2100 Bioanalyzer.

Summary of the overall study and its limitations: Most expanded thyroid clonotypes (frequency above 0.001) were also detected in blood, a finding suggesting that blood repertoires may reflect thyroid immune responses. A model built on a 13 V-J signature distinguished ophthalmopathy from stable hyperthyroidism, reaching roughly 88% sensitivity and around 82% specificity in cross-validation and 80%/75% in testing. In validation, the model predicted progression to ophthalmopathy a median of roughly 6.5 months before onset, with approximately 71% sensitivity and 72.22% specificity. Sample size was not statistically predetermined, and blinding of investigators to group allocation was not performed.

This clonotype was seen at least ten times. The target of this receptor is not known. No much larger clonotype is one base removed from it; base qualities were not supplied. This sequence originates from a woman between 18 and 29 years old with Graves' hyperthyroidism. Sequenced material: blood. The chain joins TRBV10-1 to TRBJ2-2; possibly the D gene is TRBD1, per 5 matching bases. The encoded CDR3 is CASSNARASGELFF. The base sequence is TGCGCCAGCAGTAACGCCAGGGCTTCCGGGGAGCTGTTTTTT.